The rows below give T cell receptor beta chains drawn from one sample of a study of T cells in localized non-small cell lung cancer. The protocol was immunoSEQ multiplex PCR, while the TCRdb copy is restricted to in-frame clones and leaves out a portion. The data show 55,000 to 80,000 clones, about 83% seen once. Material: peripheral blood, obtained before any cancer treatment. Source of these receptors: a female donor at least 60 years old with stage I lung adenocarcinoma. The CDR3 runs from the conserved cysteine through the conserved F or W. A D gene is named only where the DNA matches it firmly. A row's size may be missing; if present it is once, few, many or a size class.

j_call,clone_size,d_call,v_call,cdr3_aa,cdr3_nt
TRBJ1-2,-,-,TRBV2,CASVGIGDYGYTF,TGTGCCAGCGTGGGTATAGGCGACTATGGCTACACCTTC
TRBJ1-2,-,-,TRBV7-9,CASSSTGAALYGYTF,TGTGCCAGCAGCTCCACGGGGGCAGCCCTCTATGGCTACACCTTC
TRBJ1-5,-,-,TRBV10-1,CASEAVNQPQHF,TGCGCCAGCGAGGCGGTGAATCAGCCCCAGCATTTT
TRBJ2-5,once,-,TRBV5-1,CASSGGRTQETQYF,TGCGCCAGCAGCGGGGGACGAACACAAGAGACCCAGTACTTC
TRBJ2-1,-,-,TRBV28,CASSLGSPEQFF,TGTGCCAGCAGTTTAGGGTCCCCTGAGCAGTTCTTC
TRBJ1-1,-,-,TRBV28,CASSVHPGGNTEAFF,TGTGCCAGCAGTGTACATCCCGGGGGGAACACTGAAGCTTTCTTT
TRBJ2-7,few,-,TRBV7-2,CASSLDGELRIYEQYF,TGTGCCAGCAGCTTGGACGGGGAGCTTAGGATCTACGAGCAGTACTTC
TRBJ1-1,-,-,TRBV9,CASKRGERDTEAFF,TGTGCCAGCAAAAGAGGGGAACGGGACACTGAAGCTTTCTTT
TRBJ1-2,-,-,TRBV7-9,CASSLVGSYGYTF,TGTGCCAGCAGCTTAGTGGGCAGCTATGGCTACACCTTC
TRBJ1-4,-,-,TRBV30,CAWSPGRGSTNEKLFF,TGTGCCTGGAGTCCTGGACGGGGATCAACTAATGAAAAACTGTTTTTT
TRBJ2-3,-,-,TRBV4-1,CASSQDHATLTSTDTQYF,TGCGCCAGCAGCCAAGATCACGCGACACTCACTAGCACAGATACGCAGTATTTT
TRBJ2-7,-,-,TRBV19,CASSMEGSGSYEQYF,TGTGCCAGTAGTATGGAGGGGTCGGGCTCCTACGAGCAGTACTTC
TRBJ1-5,-,-,TRBV5-1,CASSLDAGRGPQHF,TGCGCCAGCAGCTTGGACGCGGGCAGGGGGCCCCAGCATTTT
TRBJ1-1,few,TRBD1,TRBV19,CASSTDRWNTEAFF,TGTGCCAGTAGTACGGACAGGTGGAACACTGAAGCTTTCTTT
TRBJ1-1,-,-,TRBV15,CATSRGPANTEAFF,TGTGCCACCAGCAGAGGTCCAGCGAACACTGAAGCTTTCTTT
TRBJ2-1,-,TRBD2,TRBV6-1,CASRAGLAGVPEQFF,TGTGCCAGCAGAGCGGGACTAGCGGGAGTTCCTGAGCAGTTCTTC
TRBJ2-7,many,TRBD1,TRBV29-1,CSVGQGALYEQYF,TGCAGCGTCGGACAGGGAGCCCTCTACGAGCAGTACTTC
TRBJ2-4,few,-,TRBV11-2,CASSSRLAKNIQYF,TGTGCCAGCAGCTCGAGACTAGCCAAAAACATTCAGTACTTC
TRBJ2-7,-,-,TRBV15,CATSRDWVSYEQYF,TGTGCCACCAGCAGAGATTGGGTATCATACGAGCAGTACTTC
TRBJ1-2,few,-,TRBV28,CASATGYGYTF,TGTGCCAGCGCGACGGGCTATGGCTACACCTTC
TRBJ2-4,-,-,TRBV2,CASTEGGVTFIQYF,TGTGCCAGCACCGAGGGGGGGGTAACGTTCATTCAGTACTTC
TRBJ1-2,-,TRBD1,TRBV7-8,CASSLSNPQGAGGYTF,TGTGCCAGCAGCCTGAGTAACCCACAGGGGGCTGGCGGCTACACCTTC
TRBJ1-3,-,TRBD1,TRBV5-6,CASSSRQGGNTIYF,TGTGCCAGCAGCTCCCGACAGGGAGGAAACACCATATATTTT
TRBJ1-1,-,-,TRBV27,CASSRGVGRGWTEAFF,TGTGCCAGCAGTCGCGGGGTCGGGAGGGGTTGGACTGAAGCTTTCTTT
TRBJ2-7,-,-,TRBV4-2,CASSQDLGYEQYF,TGTGCCAGCAGCCAAGATCTAGGCTACGAGCAGTACTTC
TRBJ2-3,-,TRBD2,TRBV11-2,CASSLTGRATDTQYF,TGTGCCAGCAGCTTAACCGGGAGGGCGACAGATACGCAGTATTTT
TRBJ1-1,-,-,TRBV11-1,CASSLDQGFTEAFF,TGTGCCAGCAGCTTAGATCAGGGCTTCACTGAAGCTTTCTTT
TRBJ1-2,-,TRBD1,TRBV5-6,CASSLIRAGGFYGYTF,TGTGCCAGCAGCTTGATTCGCGCAGGGGGATTCTATGGCTACACCTTC
TRBJ2-5,-,-,TRBV5-6,CASSLVFPTEETQYF,TGTGCCAGCAGCTTGGTTTTTCCGACTGAGGAGACCCAGTACTTC
TRBJ1-2,once,-,TRBV19,CASSIGIANGYTF,TGTGCCAGTAGTATAGGGATTGCGAATGGCTACACCTTC
TRBJ2-1,-,-,TRBV19,CASSIGGESIYNEQFF,TGTGCCAGTAGTATAGGCGGAGAGAGTATTTACAATGAGCAGTTCTTC
TRBJ1-5,-,-,TRBV4-1,CASSQDGRASREPQHF,TGCGCCAGCAGCCAAGATGGGAGGGCGTCAAGGGAGCCCCAGCATTTT
TRBJ1-1,few,-,TRBV5-6,CASSLANTWNTEAFF,TGTGCCAGCAGCTTGGCCAACACTTGGAACACTGAAGCTTTCTTT